These T cell receptor beta chains were read from a single sample in a study of blood T cell repertoires in COVID-19. Data came from immunoSEQ multiplex PCR; TCRdb stores just in-frame clones and leaves some out. The sample lists some 120,000 clones; 75% to 85% were seen once. Sample: peripheral blood. These receptors were obtained from a woman between 45 and 60 years old with acute or convalescent COVID-19. Both conserved end residues are trimmed from each CDR3. A D gene is named only where the DNA matches it firmly.

CDR3aa: AISESGGDNEQF
v_gene: TRBV10-3
j_gene: TRBJ2-1
d_gene: -

CDR3aa: SASGTGEKLF
v_gene: TRBV20-1
j_gene: TRBJ1-4
d_gene: TRBD1

CDR3aa: AWRPGTGGADEKLF
v_gene: TRBV30
j_gene: TRBJ1-4
d_gene: TRBD1

CDR3aa: ASSFGGEVHQPQH
v_gene: TRBV28
j_gene: TRBJ1-5
d_gene: -

CDR3aa: ASSTQGNYGYT
v_gene: TRBV6-5
j_gene: TRBJ1-2
d_gene: TRBD1

CDR3aa: AWSFAGSYEQY
v_gene: TRBV30
j_gene: TRBJ2-7
d_gene: -

CDR3aa: ASHWGGQGNQPQH
v_gene: TRBV19
j_gene: TRBJ1-5
d_gene: TRBD1

CDR3aa: ASSHPPDRGYEQY
v_gene: TRBV6-5
j_gene: TRBJ2-7
d_gene: TRBD1

CDR3aa: ASSQQDRNTEAF
v_gene: TRBV18
j_gene: TRBJ1-1
d_gene: -

CDR3aa: ASSFEGYGYT
v_gene: TRBV12-3/TRBV12-4
j_gene: TRBJ1-2
d_gene: -

CDR3aa: ASSLASGVKQETQY
v_gene: TRBV5-1
j_gene: TRBJ2-5
d_gene: TRBD2

CDR3aa: ASSLYSGYEQY
v_gene: TRBV11-2
j_gene: TRBJ2-7
d_gene: -

CDR3aa: ASSLSGEQF
v_gene: TRBV28
j_gene: TRBJ2-1
d_gene: -

CDR3aa: ASLTTDRGTEAF
v_gene: TRBV6-5
j_gene: TRBJ1-1
d_gene: TRBD1

CDR3aa: ASSVGQGPRETQY
v_gene: TRBV7-7
j_gene: TRBJ2-5
d_gene: TRBD1

CDR3aa: ASSADRGVNTIY
v_gene: TRBV6-5
j_gene: TRBJ1-3
d_gene: TRBD1

CDR3aa: ASSFLYGYT
v_gene: TRBV12-3/TRBV12-4
j_gene: TRBJ1-2
d_gene: -

CDR3aa: ASSKEGGRGGYT
v_gene: TRBV21-1
j_gene: TRBJ1-2
d_gene: -

CDR3aa: ASSQSQGKPQH
v_gene: TRBV4-1
j_gene: TRBJ1-5
d_gene: -

CDR3aa: ASTPTRGGTDTQY
v_gene: TRBV19
j_gene: TRBJ2-3
d_gene: TRBD2

CDR3aa: ASSSSWTGYEKLF
v_gene: TRBV7-9
j_gene: TRBJ1-4
d_gene: TRBD1

CDR3aa: ASSFDGGSYEQY
v_gene: TRBV28
j_gene: TRBJ2-7
d_gene: -

CDR3aa: ASSLPGGGIRGYT
v_gene: TRBV28
j_gene: TRBJ1-2
d_gene: -

CDR3aa: ASRKEGASEKLF
v_gene: TRBV6-5
j_gene: TRBJ1-4
d_gene: -

CDR3aa: ASRSEQSSGNTIY
v_gene: TRBV5-1
j_gene: TRBJ1-3
d_gene: -

CDR3aa: SVEGWVGTAASGANVLT
v_gene: TRBV29-1
j_gene: TRBJ2-6
d_gene: -

CDR3aa: ASSHLQGGGEQY
v_gene: TRBV14
j_gene: TRBJ2-7
d_gene: -

CDR3aa: ASSWDRGNTIY
v_gene: TRBV27
j_gene: TRBJ1-3
d_gene: TRBD1

CDR3aa: ASSRDTRYGYT
v_gene: TRBV19
j_gene: TRBJ1-2
d_gene: -

CDR3aa: ASSDEENTEAF
v_gene: TRBV6-1
j_gene: TRBJ1-1
d_gene: -

CDR3aa: ASSFGTSGRLSSYNEQF
v_gene: TRBV5-1
j_gene: TRBJ2-1
d_gene: TRBD2

CDR3aa: ASRGQMNTEAF
v_gene: TRBV4-1
j_gene: TRBJ1-1
d_gene: TRBD1

CDR3aa: ASRRGLPYNEQF
v_gene: TRBV5-1
j_gene: TRBJ2-1
d_gene: -

CDR3aa: ASSSQGTGNTIY
v_gene: TRBV5-1
j_gene: TRBJ1-3
d_gene: -

CDR3aa: AISETSGYPYEQY
v_gene: TRBV10-3
j_gene: TRBJ2-7
d_gene: TRBD2

CDR3aa: ASSTSGVSTDTQY
v_gene: TRBV11-3
j_gene: TRBJ2-3
d_gene: TRBD2

CDR3aa: ATHGQGTDQPQH
v_gene: TRBV19
j_gene: TRBJ1-5
d_gene: TRBD1

CDR3aa: ASSLRAKGARTDTQY
v_gene: TRBV11-3
j_gene: TRBJ2-3
d_gene: TRBD1

CDR3aa: ASSTRQGAGAGNTIY
v_gene: TRBV5-5
j_gene: TRBJ1-3
d_gene: TRBD1

CDR3aa: AISGGPPRQGLPTDTQY
v_gene: TRBV10-3
j_gene: TRBJ2-3
d_gene: TRBD1

CDR3aa: ASSLSVNYGYT
v_gene: TRBV27
j_gene: TRBJ1-2
d_gene: -

CDR3aa: ASSGAGNTEAF
v_gene: TRBV9
j_gene: TRBJ1-1
d_gene: -

CDR3aa: ASSRGQGVFFSGNTIY
v_gene: TRBV3-1/TRBV3-2
j_gene: TRBJ1-3
d_gene: TRBD1

CDR3aa: ASRVKGQGNSPLH
v_gene: TRBV27
j_gene: TRBJ1-6
d_gene: TRBD1

CDR3aa: ASSLDRDRYGYT
v_gene: TRBV5-1
j_gene: TRBJ1-2
d_gene: TRBD1